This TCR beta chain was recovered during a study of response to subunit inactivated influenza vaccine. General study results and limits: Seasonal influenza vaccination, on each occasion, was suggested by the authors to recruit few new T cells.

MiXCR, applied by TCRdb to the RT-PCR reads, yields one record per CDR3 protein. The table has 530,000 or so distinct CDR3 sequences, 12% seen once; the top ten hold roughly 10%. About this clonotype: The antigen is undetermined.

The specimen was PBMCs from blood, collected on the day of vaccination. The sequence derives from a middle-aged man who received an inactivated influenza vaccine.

The CDR3 DNA reads TGTGCCAGCAGTGAATATGCTAGCGGAGCCTACGAGCAGTACTTC. Translated: CASSEYASGAYEQYF. The rearrangement joins TRBV25-1 to TRBJ2-7; 7 nucleotides match TRBD2. V gave up 0 bases and J gave up 2 bases; unmatched junction bases: 4. Per germline, CDR1 MGHDK and CDR2 SYGVNS. There are 15 residues in the CDR3.